These 27 T cell receptor beta chains came from one sample sequenced in a study of blood T cell repertoires in COVID-19. TCRdb keeps only in-frame clones here, not all; method: immunoSEQ multiplex PCR. The sample holds 110,000 or so clones; over 70% are singletons and the top ten take about 1.4%. The specimen sequenced was peripheral blood. These receptor sequences come from a man aged 45-65 years with acute or convalescent COVID-19.

The chain carries TRBV7-8 and TRBJ1-1; TRBD1 matches at 9 bases. The CDR3 covers 14 residues. Germline-derived CDR1 and CDR2 are SGHVS and FQNEAQ. V trimming: 5 bases; J trimming: 4 bases; junction bases outside the gene matches: 5. The CDR3 DNA sequence: TGTGCCAGCAGCCGGGGACAGGGACCCACTGAAGCTTTCTTT. Translation gives CASSRGQGPTEAFF.

The chain combines TRBV5-1 with TRBJ2-1; TRBD2 is a possible D gene (5 bases). Germline V lookup: CDR1 SGHRS, CDR2 YFSETQ. The ends were cut back, 2 bases at V and 7 bases at J, with 13 bases in the middle. This CDR3 is 14 amino acids long. The CDR3 coding sequence is TGCGCCAGCAGCTTTGATGACGACTATAATGAGCAGTTCTTC. It is translated as CASSFDDDYNEQFF.

In DNA form, the CDR3 reads TGCGCCAGCAGCTTGGAGGGACAGGGGGTAACCTACGAGCAGTACGTC. Translating it yields CASSLEGQGVTYEQYV. The V call is TRBV5-1, the J call TRBJ2-7; 11 bases match TRBD1. The CDR3 extends over 16 amino acids. The germline V gene encodes CDR1 SGHRS and CDR2 YFSETQ. V lost 0 bases to trimming and J lost 2 bases; unmatched junction nucleotides: 4.

This chain joins TRBV28 and TRBJ1-1; D gene unclear. The V end lost 4 bases, the J end lost 5 bases, and 8 bases lay between the germline ends. Per the germline V gene, CDR1 is MDHEN and CDR2 is SYDVKM. This CDR3 is 12 amino acids long. The CDR3: CASSYGVTEAFF. In nucleotides, the CDR3 is TGTGCCAGCAGTTACGGGGTGACTGAAGCTTTCTTT. Supplemented by reference TRBV28 and TRBJ1-1, the full variable domain reads DVKVTQSSRYLVKRTGEKVFLECVQDMDHENMFWYRQDPGLGLRLIYFSYDVKMKEKGDIPEGYSVSREKKERFSLILESASTNQTSMYLCASSYGVTEAFFGQGTRLTVV.

The chain is built from TRBV7-3 and TRBJ1-1; D is possibly TRBD1 (5 bases). The germline gives CDR1 SGHTA, CDR2 FQGTGA. The CDR3 has 13 amino acids. The V end was cut by 2 bases, the J end by 7 bases, with 11 bases between. The CDR3 loop reads CASSLRREGEAFF. In DNA, the CDR3 is TGTGCCAGCAGCTTACGCAGGGAGGGTGAAGCTTTCTTT.

This clone was seen a handful of times. The chain recombines TRBV5-1 with TRBJ2-7; TRBD2 might be the D (6 bases). V gave up 5 bases and J gave up 1 base, with 13 bases separating them. The germline gives CDR1 SGHRS, CDR2 YFSETQ. The CDR3 is 14 residues long. This CDR3 reads CASRRGSGSYEQYF. The CDR3 bases are TGCGCCAGCAGACGGGGGAGCGGGTCCTACGAGCAGTACTTC.

The genes are TRBV5-1 and TRBJ2-7, with D possibly matching TRBD1 (5 bases). The germline V and J ends were trimmed by 0 bases and 0 bases, with 10 bases remaining between them. The CDR3 consists of 15 residues. The V gene's germline CDR1 is SGHRS and CDR2 YFSETQ. Written as DNA, the CDR3 is TGCGCCAGCAGCTTGGGGTCAGGGTTCTCCTACGAGCAGTACTTC. Protein product: CASSLGSGFSYEQYF.

J is TRBJ2-4 and V is TRBV20-1; 10 bases are a match to TRBD2. J lost 8 bases, V lost 3 bases, and 4 bases had no gene match. The CDR3 has 13 residues. Looked up from germline, CDR1 is DFQATT and CDR2 is SNEGSKA (reference sequence). The CDR3 nucleotides are TGCAGTGCTAGTTCGCTAGCGGGGGACATTCAGTACTTC. This codes for CSASSLAGDIQYF.

The rearrangement joins TRBV2 to TRBJ2-3; maybe TRBD1 (6 bases). CDR1 and CDR2 from the germline V gene are SNHLY and FYNNEI. The germline V and J ends were trimmed by 7 bases and 6 bases, with 20 bases remaining between them. The CDR3 extends over 15 amino acids. The CDR3 is CASTRQVGTPDTQYF. DNA for the CDR3: TGTGCCAGCACGCGACAGGTTGGCACCCCCGATACGCAGTATTTT. Combining the CDR3 with reference TRBV2 and TRBJ2-3 gives the whole variable domain EPEVTQTPSHQVTQMGQEVILRCVPISNHLYFYWYRQILGQKVEFLVSFYNNEISEKSEIFDDQFSVERPDGSNFTLKIRSTKLEDSAMYFCASTRQVGTPDTQYFGPGTRLTVL.

J is TRBJ1-2 and V is TRBV3-1 (or the pseudogene TRBV3-2); TRBD1 is a possible D gene (5 bases). The V gene's germline CDR1 is LGHDT and CDR2 YNNKEL (reference sequence). Trimming took off 1 base at V and 0 bases at J, with 12 bases between the two ends. This CDR3 contains 16 residues. As DNA, the CDR3 is TGTGCCAGCAGCCAAGGGGGACTCGGGGCTAACTATGGCTACACCTTC. The encoded protein is CASSQGGLGANYGYTF.

This chain joins TRBV5-1 and TRBJ1-1, with 8 bases identical to TRBD1. The CDR3 has 15 amino acids. Germline V lookup: CDR1 SGHRS, CDR2 YFSETQ. Trimming at V came to 0 bases and at J to 6 bases, leaving 7 bases not matched to a gene. The DNA for the CDR3 is TGCGCCAGCAGCTTGGCCGACAGGGGACGTGCTGAAGCTTTCTTT. It codes for CASSLADRGRAEAFF. Full variable domain (remainder filled in from reference TRBV5-1 and TRBJ1-1): KAGVTQTPRYLIKTRGQQVTLSCSPISGHRSVSWYQQTPGQGLQFLFEYFSETQRNKGNFPGRFSGRQFSNSRSEMNVSTLELGDSALYLCASSLADRGRAEAFFGQGTRLTVV.

The rearrangement uses TRBV5-4 and TRBJ2-2; 12 nucleotides match TRBD1. Germline V lookup: CDR1 SGHNT, CDR2 YYREEE (reference sequence). After removal of 3 bases from V and 7 bases from J, the junction contained 10 bases not matched to a gene. CDR3 length: 17 residues. The DNA for the CDR3 is TGTGCCAGCAGCTCACGGGACAGGGGGCTTCTTAGCGGGGAGCTGTTTTTT. Translation gives CASSSRDRGLLSGELFF.

The chain carries TRBV19 and TRBJ1-5; a weak D match, TRBD1 (6 bases). This CDR3 spans 14 amino acids. The V and J ends lost 4 bases and 8 bases respectively, with 15 bases between them. Per the germline V gene, CDR1 is LNHDA and CDR2 is SQIVND (reference sequence). This CDR3 is CASSTRQVGKPQHF. The CDR3 DNA reads TGTGCCAGTAGTACAAGACAGGTCGGAAAGCCCCAGCATTTT.

The rearrangement links TRBV5-4 to TRBJ2-5; D is unclear. The V end was cut by 2 bases, the J end by 2 bases, with 7 bases between. The CDR3 runs to 13 residues. In germline, CDR1 is SGHNT, CDR2 YYREEE (reference sequence). CDR3 protein: CASSFRSQETQYF. In DNA form, the CDR3 reads TGTGCCAGCAGCTTCCGCAGTCAAGAGACCCAGTACTTC.

The gene calls are TRBV6-1 and TRBJ2-2; D is uncertain. Trimming removed 2 bases from V and 8 bases from J, with 9 bases in between. CDR1 is MNHNS and CDR2 is SASEGT in the germline V gene. The CDR3 covers 13 residues. The CDR3 DNA reads as TGTGCCAGCAGTGAATCTAGAGTTGGGGAGCTGTTTTTT. This sequence encodes CASSESRVGELFF.

This clone is a singleton in its sample. The V and J genes are TRBV10-3 and TRBJ1-1, with 9 positions matching TRBD1. With 4 bases clipped from V and 1 base from J, the junction kept 7 bases outside the gene matches. CDR1 ENHRY and CDR2 SYGVKD come from the germline V gene. This CDR3 is 16 amino acids long. The CDR3 bases are TGTGCCATCAGTGGGACCGAGGACAGGGGGAACACTGAAGCTTTCTTT. Translated, it gives CAISGTEDRGNTEAFF.

This clone was detected only once. The chain joins TRBV18 to TRBJ1-1; 9 bases line up with TRBD1. Trimming removed 4 bases from V and 0 bases from J; junction bases left unmatched: 6. Germline CDR1 reads KGHSH; CDR2 reads LQKENI. There are 16 residues in the CDR3. The DNA of the CDR3 is TGTGCCAGCTCACGGGACAGGGATTTTATGAACACTGAAGCTTTCTTT. It translates to CASSRDRDFMNTEAFF.

The chain employs TRBV6-1 and TRBJ1-3; D gene ambiguous. CDR3 size: 16 residues. Trimming removed 2 bases at V and 0 bases at J, with 11 bases between. Germline V lookup: CDR1 MNHNS, CDR2 SASEGT. The CDR3 sequence is CASSESPNFSGNTIYF. CDR3 bases: TGTGCCAGCAGTGAAAGTCCGAACTTCTCTGGAAACACCATATATTTT.

This rearrangement joins TRBV10-3 to TRBJ1-1, with TRBD1 identical over 7 bases. The ends lost 4 bases at V and 4 bases at J; junction bases unmatched: 6. CDR1 and CDR2 from the germline V gene are ENHRY and SYGVKD. The CDR3 is 14 amino acids. In DNA, the CDR3 is TGTGCCATCAGTGGCGAGGGGGCAGGCACTGAAGCTTTCTTT. This sequence encodes CAISGEGAGTEAFF.

The J gene is TRBJ1-1, the V gene TRBV7-8, with no clear D. The CDR3 is 13 residues long. Germline V gene sequence: CDR1 SGHVS, CDR2 FQNEAQ. The ends were cut back, 1 base at V and 2 bases at J, with 5 bases in the middle. CDR3 sequence: CASSLGTNTEAFF. CDR3 DNA sequence: TGTGCCAGCAGCTTAGGGACTAACACTGAAGCTTTCTTT. The complete variable domain, with remaining parts taken from reference TRBV7-8 and TRBJ1-1, reads GAGVSQSPRYKVAKRGQDVALRCDPISGHVSLFWYQQALGQGPEFLTYFQNEAQLDKSGLPSDRFFAERPEGSVSTLKIQRTQQEDSAVYLCASSLGTNTEAFFGQGTRLTVV.

The genes are TRBV14 and TRBJ2-7; the match to TRBD2 covers 10 bases. This CDR3 has 17 residues. Germline V gene lookup returns CDR1 SGHDN and CDR2 FVKESK. The ends lost 3 bases at V and 0 bases at J; junction bases unmatched: 8. The CDR3 sequence: CASSHMKTSGASYEQYF. The CDR3 bases are TGTGCCAGCAGCCACATGAAAACTAGCGGGGCCTCCTACGAGCAGTACTTC.

The rearrangement joins TRBV14 to TRBJ1-1; D ambiguous. The V gene lost 0 bases and the J gene lost 4 bases, with 6 bases spanning the gap. CDR1 is SGHDN and CDR2 is FVKESK in the germline V gene. This CDR3 is 13 amino acids long. CDR3 sequence reads: CASSQDLFTEAFF. The DNA for the CDR3 is TGTGCCAGCAGCCAAGATCTGTTCACTGAAGCTTTCTTT.

The rearrangement uses TRBV28 and TRBJ2-4; D perhaps matches TRBD2 (6 bases). Looked up from germline, CDR1 is MDHEN and CDR2 is SYDVKM. The CDR3 loop spans 13 amino acids. V lost 2 bases to trimming and J lost 7 bases, with 9 bases between them. CDR3 sequence: CASSLAGLNIQYF. The CDR3 DNA sequence: TGTGCCAGCAGTTTAGCGGGGCTGAACATTCAGTACTTC.

This chain joins TRBV7-8 and TRBJ2-1, with D unclear. The CDR3 contains 15 residues. V lost 5 bases and J 4 bases, leaving 15 bases between the germline ends. Germline CDR1 is SGHVS and CDR2 is FQNEAQ. CDR3 region: CASSRVQHAYNEQFF. In DNA, the CDR3 is TGTGCCAGCAGCCGTGTACAGCATGCGTACAATGAGCAGTTCTTC.

The chain has TRBV10-3 and TRBJ1-6, with D possibly TRBD1 on 5 matching bases. From germline, CDR1 is ENHRY and CDR2 SYGVKD. V lost 3 bases and J 5 bases, leaving 11 bases between the germline ends. The CDR3 sequence is 15 residues long. The CDR3 sequence is CAISEQVQNNSPLHF. In nucleotides, the CDR3 is TGTGCCATCAGTGAACAGGTTCAGAATAATTCACCCCTCCACTTT.

CDR3 sequence (DNA): TGTGCCAGCAGCGCGAGGACTGAGATCTATGGCTACACCTTC. Its protein product is CASSARTEIYGYTF. V and J are TRBV5-4 and TRBJ1-2; no firm D call. CDR1 is SGHNT and CDR2 is YYREEE in the germline V gene (reference sequence). The CDR3 contains 14 residues. Trimming took off 4 bases at V and 4 bases at J, with 14 bases between the two ends.

The rearrangement joins TRBV18 to TRBJ2-2, with 7 bases that match TRBD1. Germline CDR1 reads KGHSH; CDR2 reads LQKENI. The ends lost 7 bases at V and 0 bases at J; junction bases unmatched: 2. This CDR3 region has 14 residues. CDR3 sequence (DNA): TGTGCCAGCTGGACAGGAGCGAACACCGGGGAGCTGTTTTTT. Translated: CASWTGANTGELFF. Full variable domain (rest looked up from reference TRBV18 and TRBJ2-2): NAGVMQNPRHLVRRRGQEARLRCSPMKGHSHVYWYRQLPEEGLKFMVYLQKENIIDESGMPKERFSAEFPKEGPSILRIQQVVRGDSAAYFCASWTGANTGELFFGEGSRLTVL.